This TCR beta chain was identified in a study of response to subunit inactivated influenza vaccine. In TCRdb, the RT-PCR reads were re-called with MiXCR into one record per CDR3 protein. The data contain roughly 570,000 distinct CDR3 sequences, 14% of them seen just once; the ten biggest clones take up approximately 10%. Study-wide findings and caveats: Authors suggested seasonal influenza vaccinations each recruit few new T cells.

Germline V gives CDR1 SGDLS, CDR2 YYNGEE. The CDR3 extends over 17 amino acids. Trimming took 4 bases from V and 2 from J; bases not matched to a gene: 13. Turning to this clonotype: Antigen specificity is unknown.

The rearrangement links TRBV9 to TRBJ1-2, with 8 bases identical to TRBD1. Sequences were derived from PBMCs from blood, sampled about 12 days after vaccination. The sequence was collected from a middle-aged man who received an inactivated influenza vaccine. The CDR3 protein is CASSPFQTGAANYGYTF. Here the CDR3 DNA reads TGTGCCAGCAGCCCTTTCCAGACAGGGGCGGCCAACTATGGCTACACCTTC.